This T cell receptor beta chain was sequenced during a study of T cells in Graves' hyperthyroidism and ophthalmopathy. Regarding the study as a whole: Ophthalmopathy, as predicted by the model, came a median 6.5 months after the prediction.

As to this clonotype: Its antigen is as yet unknown.

PBMCs came from more than 9 ml fresh peripheral blood. There were TCR beta CDR3 regions amplified from RNA transcripts. HTBI primers were the set used in a first-round RT-PCR of the TCR CDR3. From the multiplex PCR reads, TCRdb called clonotypes with MiXCR, one entry per CDR3 protein. The sample shows approximately 630,000 distinct CDR3 sequences, roughly 17% of them seen only once. The CDR3 totals 12 residues. Trimming cost V 7 bases and J 6 bases; bases outside gene matches: 8. Germline V lookup: CDR1 SQVTM, CDR2 ANQGSEA. V is TRBV29-1 and J is TRBJ2-5; 7 bases align to TRBD1. The TCR comes from a woman in her twenties or thirties with Graves' hyperthyroidism. The sequenced sample consisted of blood. The CDR3 sequence: CSAHRGVKTQYF. The CDR3 nucleotides read TGCAGCGCGCACAGGGGAGTGAAGACCCAGTACTTC. The full variable domain, rest sourced from reference TRBV29-1 and TRBJ2-5, is SAVISQKPSRDICQRGTSLTIQCQVDSQVTMMFWYRQQPGQSLTLIATANQGSEATYESGFVIDKFPISRPNLTFSTLTVSNMSPEDSSIYLCSAHRGVKTQYFGPGTRLLVL.